Shown below are 32 T cell receptor beta chains from a single sample sequenced in a study of breast tumors, draining lymph nodes, adjacent tissues. MiXCR, applied by TCRdb to the multiplex PCR reads, yields one record per CDR3 protein. The repertoire holds 15,000 or so distinct CDR3 sequences, with roughly two thirds as singletons. Specimen: tumor-adjacent breast tissue. These receptors all come from a female donor with breast cancer. Some clones in this sample may be carry-over from other donors' samples.

This chain joins TRBV9 and TRBJ2-5, with D perhaps matching TRBD2 (6 bases). The germline CDR1 and CDR2 sequences are SGDLS and YYNGEE. The CDR3 spans 13 residues. The V end was cut by 3 bases, the J end by 7 bases, with 13 bases between. The CDR3 DNA reads TGTGCCAGCAGCGAAGGGACTTTCGGGACCCAGTACTTC. As protein: CASSEGTFGTQYF.

The rearrangement links TRBV2 to TRBJ2-1, with 7 bases lining up with TRBD1. With 4 bases clipped from V and 4 bases from J, the junction kept 7 bases outside the gene matches. From germline, CDR1 is SNHLY and CDR2 FYNNEI. This CDR3 spans 15 amino acids. CDR3 amino acids: CASSGPGTAYNEQFF. DNA of the CDR3: TGTGCCAGCAGTGGACCGGGGACAGCTTACAATGAGCAGTTCTTC.

Comment on this clonotype: The junction departs from the called germline gene at one end, perhaps through a read error. The gene calls are TRBV4-1 and TRBJ2-7; 11 bases are shared with TRBD1. Germline-derived CDR1 and CDR2 are MGHRA and YSYEKL. CDR3 length equals 17 residues. The CDR3 is CASSRPTGTGGSYEQYF. DNA of the CDR3: TGTGCCAGCAGCCGTCCAACCGGGACAGGGGGCTCCTACGAGCAGTACTTC.

In regard to this clonotype: As the CDR3 is not closed by the conserved phenylalanine or tryptophan, this likely results from a read error. CDR3 loop: CATRDSSTDTQYS. DNA for the CDR3: TGTGCCACCAGGGACAGTAGCACAGATACGCAGTATTCT. The chain carries TRBV24-1 and TRBJ2-3; a possible D gene is TRBD1 (6 bases). The CDR3 consists of 13 residues. The V and J ends lost 7 bases and 0 bases respectively, with 7 bases between them. Germline V gene sequence: CDR1 KGHDR, CDR2 SFDVKD.

This sequence joins TRBV7-2 and TRBJ2-5, with no clear D. The CDR3 is 13 amino acids. V dropped 1 base and J dropped 4 bases, with 7 bases sitting between them. Germline V gene lookup returns CDR1 SGHTA and CDR2 FQGNSA. The CDR3 sequence is CASSLVPIETQYF. CDR3 bases: TGTGCCAGCAGCTTAGTTCCCATAGAGACCCAGTACTTC.

The chain couples TRBV7-3 to TRBJ2-1, with D maybe TRBD2 (6 bases). Looked up from germline, CDR1 is SGHTA and CDR2 is FQGTGA. The CDR3 consists of 14 residues. V was pared by 0 bases and J by 8 bases, with 11 bases between. The CDR3, as DNA: TGTGCCAGCAGCTTAACGGCGGGGTGGGATGAGCAGTTCTTC. Protein product: CASSLTAGWDEQFF.

This chain joins TRBV6-6 and TRBJ1-6; 8 bases line up with TRBD1. Germline V gives CDR1 MNHNY, CDR2 SVGAGI (reference sequence). V trimming: 6 bases; J trimming: 7 bases; junction bases outside the gene matches: 2. CDR3 length: 13 amino acids. The CDR3 spells CASRDRVNSPLHF. As DNA, the CDR3 is TGTGCCAGCAGGGACAGGGTCAATTCACCCCTCCACTTT.

The rearrangement uses TRBV7-9 and TRBJ2-1; TRBD1 matches at 8 bases. Germline CDR1 is SEHNR and CDR2 is FQNEAQ (reference sequence). This CDR3 region has 15 residues. The V gene end was trimmed by 1 base and the J gene end by 9 bases; junction bases not matched to a gene: 8. CDR3 nucleotide sequence: TGTGCCAGCAGCTTAGATATCCTGACAGGGGCTGAGCAGTTCTTC. Protein: CASSLDILTGAEQFF.

This chain links TRBV2 with TRBJ2-5, with 13 bases fitting TRBD2. After removal of 6 bases from V and 4 bases from J, the junction contained 11 bases not matched to a gene. In germline, CDR1 is SNHLY, CDR2 FYNNEI. This CDR3 region has 17 residues. The CDR3 DNA is TGTGCCAGCAGCGCACCGGGACTAGCGGGAATCGGAGAGACCCAGTACTTC. Translation: CASSAPGLAGIGETQYF.

This sequence joins TRBV5-1 and TRBJ2-7; D possibly corresponds to TRBD2 (6 bases). This CDR3 has 15 residues. Per the germline V gene, CDR1 is SGHRS and CDR2 is YFSETQ. Trimming cost V 5 bases and J 3 bases, with 18 bases left between them. The CDR3 DNA sequence: TGCGCCAGCAGTCCGGCCGGGACTCTTAACTACGAGCAGTACTTC. This encodes CASSPAGTLNYEQYF.

CDR3 sequence reads: CASSDSTGEGDTQYF. CDR3 nucleotide sequence: TGTGCCAGCAGTGACTCCACAGGGGAGGGAGATACGCAGTATTTT. This chain links TRBV6-4 with TRBJ2-3, with D perhaps given as TRBD1 or TRBD2 (7 bases each). Germline V gene lookup returns CDR1 MRHNA and CDR2 SNTAGT. The CDR3 covers 15 residues. V was trimmed by 0 bases and J by 5 bases, leaving 12 bases between them.

Here the CDR3 DNA reads TGTGCCAGCAATTTCCCGGGACAGGGTGGGGCCCTCCACTTT. Protein: CASNFPGQGGALHF. The chain combines TRBV28 with TRBJ1-6, with TRBD1 matching over 9 bases. The ends lost 7 bases at V and 14 bases at J; junction bases unmatched: 12. CDR1 MDHEN and CDR2 SYDVKM come from the germline V gene. The CDR3 has 14 amino acids.

V is TRBV7-9 and J is TRBJ2-7; perhaps TRBD1 as D (6 bases). Looked up from germline, CDR1 is SEHNR and CDR2 is FQNEAQ (reference sequence). With 3 bases removed from V and 2 bases from J, the gap between germline ends came to 11 bases. The CDR3 consists of 14 residues. The CDR3 region is CASSFTGTTYEQYF. The CDR3 bases are TGTGCCAGCAGCTTCACCGGGACAACCTACGAGCAGTACTTC.

This clonotype was seen at least ten times. V and J are TRBV12-3 or TRBV12-4 and TRBJ1-6; 7 nucleotides line up with TRBD1. CDR3 length: 15 residues. The J segment lost 6 bases and the V segment lost 3 bases, leaving 5 bases of the junction unmatched. The CDR3 is CASSFLQGGNSPLHF. CDR3 DNA: TGTGCCAGCAGTTTTTTGCAGGGGGGTAATTCACCCCTCCACTTT.

By proportion, this clonotype is medium-sized. The rearrangement joins TRBV20-1 to TRBJ1-6, with a weak D call TRBD1 (6 bases). CDR1 is DFQATT, CDR2 SNEGSKA, per germline (reference sequence). V was pared by 3 bases and J by 7 bases, with 13 bases between. The CDR3 runs 14 residues. The DNA of the CDR3 is TGCAGTGCTAGGCCACCCCAGGGGAATTCACCCCTCCACTTT. Protein: CSARPPQGNSPLHF.

The V call is TRBV30, the J call TRBJ2-7, with no clear D. This CDR3 has 13 residues. V was shortened by 2 bases and J by 0 bases, with 8 bases between the two germline ends. The V gene's germline CDR1 is GTSNPN and CDR2 SVGIG (reference sequence). The CDR3 region is CAWSSEASYEQYF. The CDR3 nucleotides read TGTGCCTGGAGTTCGGAAGCCTCCTACGAGCAGTACTTC. Combining the CDR3 with reference TRBV30 and TRBJ2-7 gives the whole variable domain SQTIHQWPATLVQPVGSPLSLECTVEGTSNPNLYWYRQAAGRGLQLLFYSVGIGQISSEVPQNLSASRPQDRQFILSSKKLLLSDSGFYLCAWSSEASYEQYFGPGTRLTVT.

The chain links TRBV28 to TRBJ2-7; a possible D gene is TRBD2 (5 bases). The V end was cut by 6 bases, the J end by 4 bases, with 16 bases between. The CDR3 contains 14 residues. Germline lookup yields CDR1 MDHEN and CDR2 SYDVKM. The CDR3: CASRLGGHLYEQYF. CDR3 nucleotide sequence: TGTGCCAGCAGGCTCGGCGGGCATCTGTACGAGCAGTACTTC.

The chain recombines TRBV7-2 with TRBJ1-6; 8 bases align to TRBD1. This CDR3 region has 13 residues. V was clipped by 8 bases and J by 10 bases; unmatched bases: 7. Germline CDR1 and CDR2: SGHTA and FQGNSA. CDR3 DNA sequence: TGTGCCAGCGTCGCAGGGGGCTCCTCACCCCTCCACTTT. The encoded protein is CASVAGGSSPLHF.

This clonotype is judged medium-sized. The rearrangement uses TRBV20-1 and TRBJ1-2; D might be TRBD1 (6 bases). The CDR3 contains 14 residues. Germline assignment: CDR1 DFQATT and CDR2 SNEGSKA (reference sequence). V lost 6 bases and J 8 bases, leaving 22 bases between the germline ends. CDR3 residues: CSARDNAISNGYTF. In DNA, the CDR3 is TGCAGTGCGCGGGACAACGCCATTTCAAACGGCTACACCTTC.

This chain's CDR3 is CASSSTQGSGEQYF. CDR3 DNA: TGTGCCAGCAGCTCAACACAGGGTTCTGGCGAGCAGTACTTC. V gene TRBV7-2 combines with J gene TRBJ2-7; D perhaps matches TRBD1 (6 bases). The CDR3 is 14 amino acids. Germline lookup yields CDR1 SGHTA and CDR2 FQGNSA. V lost 4 bases, J lost 6 bases, and 16 bases lay in between.

This clonotype was seen only a few times. This chain uses TRBV24-1 with TRBJ2-1, with 8 bases matching TRBD1. V shed 3 bases and J 2 bases; nucleotides not matched to a gene: 2. Germline CDR1 and CDR2: KGHDR and SFDVKD. The CDR3 length is 15 residues. CDR3 in DNA: TGTGCCACCAGTGATAGGACAGGGACCTACAATGAGCAGTTCTTC. It specifies CATSDRTGTYNEQFF.

The chain carries TRBV18 and TRBJ2-7, with 12 bases identical to TRBD2. CDR1 is KGHSH, CDR2 LQKENI, per germline. The V segment lost 1 base and the J segment 4 bases; nucleotides outside the gene matches: 2. This CDR3 contains 15 residues. The CDR3 bases are TGTGCCAGCTCACCACGGACTAGCGGGACGTACGAGCAGTACTTC. Its protein product is CASSPRTSGTYEQYF.

The chain joins TRBV3-1 to TRBJ1-4, with D possibly TRBD1 on 5 matching bases. V was cut by 1 base and J by 11 bases, with 11 bases left in between. The CDR3 has 13 amino acids. Germline V gene lookup returns CDR1 LGHDT and CDR2 YNNKEL (reference sequence). The CDR3 DNA is TGTGCCAGCAGCCAAGTATTAGGGGACAAACTGTTTTTT. Protein sequence: CASSQVLGDKLFF.

This clonotype was counted a few times. The rearrangement joins TRBV28 to TRBJ2-7; 10 positions agree with TRBD2. V was clipped by 2 bases and J by 3 bases; unmatched bases: 7. This CDR3 has 16 amino acids. CDR1 and CDR2 from the germline V gene are MDHEN and SYDVKM. The CDR3 spells CASSLELAGSDYEQYF. CDR3 nucleotide sequence: TGTGCCAGCAGTTTAGAACTAGCGGGGAGTGACTACGAGCAGTACTTC.

A single count supports this clonotype. J is TRBJ2-1 and V is TRBV24-1; TRBD2 agrees at 12 bases. V lost 4 bases and J lost 5; bases outside the gene matches: 8. Germline CDR1 and CDR2: KGHDR and SFDVKD. The CDR3 length is 17 residues. The CDR3 region is CATSEGGLAGIDNEQFF. CDR3 nucleotide sequence: TGTGCCACCAGTGAGGGAGGACTAGCGGGAATCGACAATGAGCAGTTCTTC.

The CDR3 sequence: CASSQMSGANVLTF. As DNA, the CDR3 is TGTGCCAGCAGTCAAATGTCTGGGGCCAACGTCCTGACTTTC. The chain is built from TRBV28 and TRBJ2-6; D ambiguous. This CDR3 contains 14 residues. CDR1 MDHEN and CDR2 SYDVKM come from the germline V gene. Trimming removed 5 bases at V and 1 base at J, with 6 bases between.

The rearrangement joins TRBV28 to TRBJ2-7; 9 bases line up with TRBD1. Germline V gene sequence: CDR1 MDHEN, CDR2 SYDVKM. Unmatched junction bases numbered 13, after V lost 8 bases and J lost 2 bases. The CDR3 length is 16 residues. CDR3 protein: CASGPIGDRVPYEQYF. The CDR3 DNA follows: TGTGCCAGCGGCCCAATCGGGGACAGGGTACCCTACGAGCAGTACTTC. Drawing the rest from reference TRBV28 and TRBJ2-7, the complete variable domain is DVKVTQSSRYLVKRTGEKVFLECVQDMDHENMFWYRQDPGLGLRLIYFSYDVKMKEKGDIPEGYSVSREKKERFSLILESASTNQTSMYLCASGPIGDRVPYEQYFGPGTRLTVT.

The chain links TRBV6-1 to TRBJ2-7; unclear D gene. Germline V gene lookup returns CDR1 MNHNS and CDR2 SASEGT. The CDR3 spans 15 residues. The V end lost 6 bases, the J end lost 0 bases, and 15 bases lay between the germline ends. In DNA form, the CDR3 reads TGTGCCAGCAGCCGGCGTGTGGTGAGCTCCTACGAGCAGTACTTC. It codes for CASSRRVVSSYEQYF.

The chain recombines TRBV3-1 with TRBJ2-1, with a possible D match to TRBD2 (5 bases). The CDR3 loop spans 15 amino acids. Per the germline V gene, CDR1 is LGHDT and CDR2 is YNNKEL (reference sequence). The ends were cut back, 5 bases at V and 0 bases at J, with 11 bases in the middle. The CDR3 reads CASSEDGLSYNEQFF. CDR3 nucleotide sequence: TGTGCCAGCAGCGAGGACGGACTCTCCTACAATGAGCAGTTCTTC.

The chain joins TRBV6-2 or TRBV6-3 to TRBJ2-3, with a weak D call TRBD2 (6 bases). V was clipped by 5 bases and J by 8 bases, with 11 bases between them. The CDR3 is made up of 12 amino acids. Per germline, CDR1 MNHEY and CDR2 SVGEGT. CDR3 bases: TGTGCCAGCAGTGAGCGGGTAGTTACGCAGTATTTT. Protein: CASSERVVTQYF.

The chain has TRBV19 and TRBJ2-2; D unresolved. CDR1 is LNHDA and CDR2 is SQIVND in the germline V gene (reference sequence). V was cut by 3 bases and J by 1 base, with 6 bases left in between. The CDR3 contains 14 residues. CDR3 coding DNA: TGTGCCAGTAGTATTAATCGGAACACCGGGGAGCTGTTTTTT. Its translation is CASSINRNTGELFF.

This clonotype appeared a single time. The V gene is TRBV20-1, the J gene TRBJ2-3, with 10 bases identical to TRBD2. The CDR3 has 13 residues. Trimming at V came to 6 bases and at J to 4 bases, leaving 4 bases not matched to a gene. From germline, CDR1 is DFQATT and CDR2 SNEGSKA (reference sequence). Here the CDR3 reads CSADLAGADTQYF. The CDR3 DNA is TGCAGTGCCGATCTAGCGGGAGCAGATACGCAGTATTTT.